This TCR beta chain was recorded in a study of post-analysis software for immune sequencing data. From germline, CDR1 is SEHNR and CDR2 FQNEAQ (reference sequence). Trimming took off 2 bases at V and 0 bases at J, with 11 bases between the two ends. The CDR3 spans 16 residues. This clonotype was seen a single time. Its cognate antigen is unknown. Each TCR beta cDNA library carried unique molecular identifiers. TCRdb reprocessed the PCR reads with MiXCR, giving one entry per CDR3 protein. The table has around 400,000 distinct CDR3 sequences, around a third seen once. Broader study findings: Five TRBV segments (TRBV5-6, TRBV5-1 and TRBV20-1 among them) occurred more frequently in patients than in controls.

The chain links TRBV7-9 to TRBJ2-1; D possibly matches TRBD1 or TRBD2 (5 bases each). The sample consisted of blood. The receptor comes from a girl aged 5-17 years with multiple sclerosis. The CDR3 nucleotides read TGTGCCAGCAGCTTATGGGACGTTAGCTCCTACAATGAGCAGTTCTTC. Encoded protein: CASSLWDVSSYNEQFF.